This TCR beta chain was found in a study of cytomegalovirus exposure and HLA in healthy donors (dated by TCRdb to 2017 to 2019). Describing the broader study: An earlier analysis of 587 of the donors reported more than 250 Gb of sequence data and 100 million to 140 million unique TCR beta sequences from 150 million to 200 million T cells. An early release covering 550 to 700 HLA-typed donors comprised around 300 gigabases of sequencing data and roughly 86 million unique TCR sequences. Of the roughly 400 genotyped donors, about 84% fell in the genetic ancestry cluster associated with self-reported Caucasian donors. The aim of the study was to test whether cataloging public T cell receptors could identify signatures of past pathogen exposure. The study used immunosequencing to profile the T cell repertoires of some 600 subjects and linked those repertoires to cytomegalovirus serostatus. In addition to the first cohort of 500 to 850 subjects, a separate validation cohort of 130 or so different subjects was used. High-throughput TCR immunosequencing, statistical association of individual TCRs with disease status, and machine learning were combined to predict cytomegalovirus infection status. In a later analysis, previously published TCR beta repertoires from fewer than 750 donors were re-analyzed and high-resolution HLA genotyping was added so that TCR occurrence patterns could be studied. Rather than drawing on any new phenotypic data, the later analysis identified candidate immune exposures from TCR beta sequences and the way those sequences occurred across donors. An earlier analysis of 587 of the donors used high-throughput TCR beta sequencing to judge whether each TCR beta V gene segment behaved as functional or pseudogenic. Donor age, sex, ethnicity and CMV serostatus were collected together with the repertoire data. In a later genetic analysis, genome-wide SNP genotypes for about three fifths of the roughly 670 donors were used, and that subset was treated as a discovery cohort. All discovery cohort repertoires had been generated on a single sequencing platform. HLA typing included class I and class II loci at four-digit resolution. The number of typed donors differed by locus: about 629-630 for A, B, C, DRB1 and DQB1; some 540 for DQA1; approximately 610 for DPA1; and around 450 for DPB1. Several DR-DQ haplotypes were handled as single units for association and clustering, since linkage in the cohort was strong. Among 300 to 500 genotyped donors of the cohort, an average of around 250,000 unique TCR beta nucleotide sequences was sequenced per donor, of which about 18% were non-productive.

Library prep was done by the immunoSEQ multiplex PCR assay. For the multiplex PCR, a mixture combining 60 forward primers for TCR Vbeta segments and 13 reverse primers for TCR Jbeta segments was used. A multiplex PCR assay on genomic DNA amplified the CDR3 region of rearranged TCR beta genes. The amplified TCR beta libraries were sequenced on the Illumina HiSeq System as 87-base-pair reads. The authors' pipeline ran thus. A later analysis tallied 80 million to 95 million unique TCR beta chains across the 650 to 750 repertoires, and some 10 million of those chains were shared by two or more donors. A nearest-neighbor algorithm error-corrected the raw reads and collapsed the reads into unique sequences, merging closely related sequences to remove PCR and sequencing errors. To assign V, D and J gene segments, CDR3 sequences were aligned to IMGT reference sequences. Each retained sequence needed at least a six-nucleotide match to both a V gene segment and a J gene segment. A rearrangement was called productive if the CDR3 had no stop codons and remained in frame with V and J, and every other rearrangement was called non-productive. Following IMGT convention, CDR3 was defined as the stretch from the second conserved V-encoded cysteine to the conserved J-encoded phenylalanine. The earlier analysis of about 620 of the donors excluded sequences that lacked an unambiguous match to a single V gene segment. An earlier analysis of 587 of the donors classified V segments as functional when productive rearrangements were above 56.7% and as segregating when the standard deviation between donors was above 5%. A statistical classification framework was built for diagnosing cytomegalovirus status from the catalog of TCR beta chain sequences. In a later analysis, TCR nucleotide sequences were compared against IMGT/GENE-DB human TR gene sequences so that V and J genes could be assigned. Using the TCRdist pipeline, a later analysis assigned CDR3 sequences along with most-parsimonious VDJ recombination scenarios. In a later analysis, each TCR beta chain was defined by its CDR3 amino acid sequence together with its V-gene family, and reads lacking a unique V-gene family were excluded. To address suspected cross-contamination and a sequencing artifact, a later analysis removed around 590 highly shared, low-generation-probability nucleotide sequences. A later analysis calculated a clonal expansion index for each public chain from normalized within-repertoire ranks of inferred template counts. In a later analysis, generation probabilities were computed with a VDJ recombination model fitted to out-of-frame rearrangements, and the resulting probabilities were checked against IGoR. A later analysis scored TCR-TCR, TCR-HLA and TCR-CMV co-occurrence with hypergeometric tests, applying a repertoire-size bias correction to TCR pairs. False discovery rates were estimated in a later analysis by permuting HLA or CMV assignments 20 times. A later analysis grouped co-occurring TCRs with DBSCAN, adding TCRdist sequence similarity when clustering within HLA-allele-positive subsets. Repertoires with fewer than 30,000 or more than 120,000 public chains were left out of co-occurrence clustering, as were about 5 repertoires with anomalous nucleotide sharing. The table was pulled from immuneACCESS by TCRdb, which kept in-frame rearrangements only. Such tables lose some clones; where checked, under half of the loss comes from unresolved V genes, and the rest has no known cause. V, J and clone size are those of that table, while D and trimming were read from the DNA. The sample table records under 200,000 clones; around four fifths of these occur just once. The ten largest clones capture roughly 1.3% of the sample.

The cohort consisted of some 670 healthy bone marrow donors. At the time of sampling, all cohort members were nominally healthy, though unrecorded immune exposures were likely present. The donor tested CMV seronegative, placing the donor among the 350 or so seronegative members of the cohort. Every donor gave a peripheral blood sample, and the peripheral blood mononuclear cells from that sample were used for TCR beta sequencing. Genomic DNA extraction from the blood cell samples was performed with the Qiagen DNeasy Blood Extraction Kit. This clone was recorded only once. The specificity of this receptor is unknown. No quality values exist for individual bases; no much larger clone is one base distant. Summary of the overall study and its limitations: In a later analysis, HLA-associated TCR beta chains were found to be more clonally expanded and to have lower generation probabilities than equally common non-associated chains. Broadly in line with IMGT annotations, most TCR beta V segments showed up in productive rearrangements about 90% or about 30% of the time in an earlier analysis of several hundred of the donors. A further reported finding was that TCR beta sequences accurately predicted the HLA-A and HLA-B alleles for most subjects in the first cohort. According to a later genetic analysis, donors in an Asian-associated ancestry cluster had fewer N-insertions in productive TCRs than the approximately 690-donor mean. A later analysis reported that several top co-occurrence clusters appeared linked to parvovirus B19, influenza, CMV and Epstein-Barr virus. Assigning TCR associations to individual alleles was difficult when HLA alleles, especially DR and DQ, strongly co-occurred. In vitro tests confirmed that a few of the cytomegalovirus-associated TCR beta chains recognize cytomegalovirus antigens. In a later analysis, TCR association rates were found to vary across HLA loci, with the most associated TCRs seen for DRB1 alleles and the fewest for HLA-C alleles. A later analysis found that most CMV-associated TCR beta chains appeared HLA-restricted, with HLA associations seemingly driven largely by CMV exposure. Linkage disequilibrium might explain the correlated functional status among segregating V segments, but an unknown experimental factor could not be excluded. A later analysis associated about 16,000 TCR beta sequences with specific HLA alleles at a false discovery rate of 0.05. Because HLA typing was missing for some donors at each locus, association tests included only the typed subset. This cohort had only TCR beta chains sequenced, and the lack of alpha or paired-chain data limited which features could be detected. The sequencing pipeline was judged likely to have produced a cluster of highly shared sequence variants as a technical artifact. A later genetic analysis associated a missense DCLRE1C variant with V-gene and J-gene trimming of TCR beta chains, and an independent cohort replicated the association. Most TCR sequences were seen in very few donors, while some public TCRs were found in many individuals. Cytomegalovirus status was reported to be diagnosed by the classifier with high specificity and sensitivity in both the original and validation cohorts. It was suggested by the authors that the approach could potentially be generalized to other disease states and immunological phenotypes. Because counts were too low, seventeen rarely observed V segments, including chromosome 9 orphons, were left out of the earlier analysis of some 640 of the donors. A total of 150 or so TCR beta chains were listed by the study as associated with cytomegalovirus. The only immune exposure information available for the cohort was CMV serostatus. Roughly uniform sequencing depth across donors was assumed in presence/absence analyses, although this assumption may not hold.

The source is a man aged 25 to 45 in good health and CMV-seronegative. Sequencing was performed on PBMCs.

The CDR3 region: CASSEEGTRNEQYF. The base sequence is TGTGCCAGCAGTGAAGAGGGGACTAGAAACGAGCAGTACTTC. The chain is encoded by TRBV2 joined to TRBJ2-7; the central 8 bases match TRBD2. Measured from the cysteine to the phenylalanine, the CDR3 is 14 residues long. The entry retains the CDR3 DNA only, 42 bases that are in frame from base 1. V is cut back by 1 base and J by 5 bases, with 4 bases in the junction unmatched. Sequences SNHLY (CDR1) and FYNNEI (CDR2) are obtained from the germline V gene. Joined to the reference TRBV2 and TRBJ2-7 proteins, this CDR3 gives the full variable domain: EPEVTQTPSHQVTQMGQEVILRCVPISNHLYFYWYRQILGQKVEFLVSFYNNEISEKSEIFDDQFSVERPDGSNFTLKIRSTKLEDSAMYFCASSEEGTRNEQYFGPGTRLTVT.